These 32 T cell receptor beta chains share one sample of origin, sequenced in a study of blood T cell repertoires in COVID-19. Produced via immunoSEQ multiplex PCR; TCRdb's table is partial and in-frame only. The data contain 280,000 or so clones, nearly 90% of them seen just once; the ten biggest clones take up around 1.7%. The specimen sequenced was PBMCs or T cells enriched from blood (not recorded which). These receptors came from a woman in her late teens or twenties with acute COVID-19.

V and J are TRBV6-5 and TRBJ2-1, with D tentatively TRBD1 (6 bases). Deletions cut 6 bases from V and 2 bases from J, with 11 bases between. The germline V gene encodes CDR1 MNHEY and CDR2 SVGAGI. The CDR3 sequence is 14 residues long. This CDR3 reads CASSTRTAYNEQFF. CDR3 in DNA: TGTGCCAGCAGCACTCGGACAGCCTACAATGAGCAGTTCTTC.

This chain connects TRBV28 to TRBJ2-3, with D possibly matching TRBD2 (6 bases). The CDR3 is 16 residues long. Germline CDR1 MDHEN, CDR2 SYDVKM. The V gene lost 6 bases and the J gene lost 3 bases, with 19 bases spanning the gap. As DNA, the CDR3 is TGTGCCAGCAGCCCCGGAGGGGCGGCAGGGACAGATACGCAGTATTTT. Its translation is CASSPGGAAGTDTQYF. The full variable domain, rest sourced from reference TRBV28 and TRBJ2-3, is DVKVTQSSRYLVKRTGEKVFLECVQDMDHENMFWYRQDPGLGLRLIYFSYDVKMKEKGDIPEGYSVSREKKERFSLILESASTNQTSMYLCASSPGGAAGTDTQYFGPGTRLTVL.

The genes are TRBV6-4 and TRBJ2-2, with 8 bases lining up with TRBD1. The length of the CDR3 is 14 residues. Trimming at V came to 3 bases and at J to 6 bases, leaving 3 bases not matched to a gene. The germline V gene encodes CDR1 MRHNA and CDR2 SNTAGT. The CDR3 protein is CASSEDRASGELFF. DNA for the CDR3: TGTGCCAGCAGTGAGGACAGGGCATCCGGGGAGCTGTTTTTT.

This clone was seen once. The chain is built from TRBV12-3 or TRBV12-4 and TRBJ1-5; D might be TRBD1 (5 bases). This CDR3 contains 12 residues. Deletions cut 6 bases from V and 7 bases from J, with 10 bases between. The CDR3 bases are TGTGCCAGCAGCTCAGGGAACCAGCCCCAGCATTTT. It is translated as CASSSGNQPQHF.

This clone was seen only a few times. V is TRBV3-1 (or the pseudogene TRBV3-2) and J is TRBJ2-7; 7 positions match TRBD2. Unmatched junction bases numbered 9, after V lost 4 bases and J lost 0 bases. Germline values: CDR1 LGHDT, CDR2 YNNKEL (reference sequence). This CDR3 spans 16 amino acids. CDR3 DNA sequence: TGTGCCAGCAGCCCCCCTTGGGGGGAGGGCTCCTACGAGCAGTACTTC. It codes for CASSPPWGEGSYEQYF.

V gene TRBV4-3 combines with J gene TRBJ2-2; 8 bases are a match to TRBD2. Germline trimming cut 0 bases from V and 0 bases from J; bases unmatched to any gene: 15. Germline V gene data show CDR1 as LGHNA and CDR2 as YSLEER. This CDR3 has 21 residues. The CDR3: CASSQDGAEAPSGPNTGELFF. CDR3 nucleotide sequence: TGCGCCAGCAGCCAAGATGGGGCGGAAGCCCCTAGCGGGCCGAACACCGGGGAGCTGTTTTTT.

The V gene is TRBV30, the J gene TRBJ2-7, with TRBD2 matching over 10 bases. Germline values: CDR1 GTSNPN, CDR2 SVGIG (reference sequence). The J segment lost 6 bases and the V segment lost 3 bases, leaving 14 bases of the junction unmatched. This CDR3 contains 16 residues. CDR3 sequence: CAWSKAGGPVSGEQYF. Written as DNA, the CDR3 is TGTGCCTGGAGCAAAGCGGGAGGGCCTGTCTCGGGCGAGCAGTACTTC.

The rearrangement uses TRBV28 and TRBJ1-2; 7 bases match TRBD1. The V and J ends lost 3 bases and 4 bases, in that order; junction bases with no gene match: 11. This CDR3 contains 16 residues. Per germline, CDR1 MDHEN and CDR2 SYDVKM. The CDR3 DNA reads as TGTGCCAGCAGTTTTCCCGGGACAGAAGACTTCTATGGCTACACCTTC. Its translation: CASSFPGTEDFYGYTF.

The chain is built from TRBV9 and TRBJ2-7; 7 positions agree with TRBD1. Germline loops: CDR1 SGDLS, CDR2 YYNGEE. The CDR3 contains 14 residues. V shed 3 bases and J 0 bases; nucleotides not matched to a gene: 3. For the CDR3, the DNA is TGTGCCAGCAGCGCCGGACAGGACTCCTACGAGCAGTACTTC. It encodes CASSAGQDSYEQYF.

The gene calls are TRBV5-4 and TRBJ2-7; 8 nucleotides line up with TRBD1. CDR1 and CDR2 (germline): SGHNT, YYREEE (reference sequence). The ends lost 4 bases at V and 0 bases at J; junction bases unmatched: 6. This CDR3 contains 15 residues. CDR3 region: CASSRTGLSSYEQYF. DNA for the CDR3: TGTGCCAGCAGCAGGACAGGGTTAAGCTCCTACGAGCAGTACTTC.

The chain employs TRBV6-2 or TRBV6-3 and TRBJ2-1; D might be TRBD2 (6 bases). V gave up 2 bases and J gave up 4 bases, with 12 bases separating them. CDR3 length: 15 residues. Germline V lookup: CDR1 MNHEY, CDR2 SVGEGT. CDR3 in DNA: TGTGCCAGCAGTTACCGCTCTAGCGAGTACAATGAGCAGTTCTTC. This codes for CASSYRSSEYNEQFF.

This CDR3 reads CASRETTNQNEQFF. The CDR3 nucleotides read TGTGCCAGCCGAGAGACCACTAACCAAAATGAGCAGTTCTTC. The gene calls are TRBV6-5 and TRBJ2-1; no clear D gene. Per germline, CDR1 MNHEY and CDR2 SVGAGI. V was trimmed by 8 bases and J by 7 bases, leaving 18 bases between them. The CDR3 totals 14 residues.

This rearrangement joins TRBV13 to TRBJ2-7; TRBD2 might be the D (6 bases). CDR3 length equals 14 residues. V shed 5 bases and J shed 2 bases, with 13 bases lying between them. Germline V gives CDR1 PRHDT, CDR2 FYEKMQ (reference sequence). The CDR3: CASSERVGAYEQYF. The CDR3 DNA reads as TGTGCCAGCAGCGAGCGGGTCGGGGCCTACGAGCAGTACTTC.

This clone was observed once. The gene calls are TRBV12-3 or TRBV12-4 and TRBJ1-4; weak D call: TRBD1 (6 bases). The CDR3 has 12 amino acids. V was cut by 6 bases and J by 8 bases, with 10 bases left in between. The CDR3 DNA follows: TGTGCCAGCAGACCTGACAGGGAAAAACTGTTTTTT. This translates into CASRPDREKLFF.

The J gene is TRBJ1-1, the V gene TRBV4-1; 7 bases agree with TRBD1. This CDR3 has 18 amino acids. V shed 2 bases and J 1 base; nucleotides not matched to a gene: 13. CDR1 is MGHRA, CDR2 YSYEKL, per germline. CDR3 loop: CASSQKGQSITGNTEAFF. CDR3 DNA: TGCGCCAGCAGCCAAAAGGGACAGTCTATTACGGGGAACACTGAAGCTTTCTTT.

The V call is TRBV9, the J call TRBJ1-3; D possibly corresponds to TRBD1 (5 bases). The CDR3 runs 16 residues. The V end lost 3 bases, the J end lost 2 bases, and 15 bases lay between the germline ends. Germline V gene data show CDR1 as SGDLS and CDR2 as YYNGEE. CDR3 protein: CASSEFGGIPGNTIYF. The CDR3 bases are TGTGCCAGCAGCGAGTTCGGGGGGATTCCTGGAAACACCATATATTTT.

The chain links TRBV11-2 to TRBJ2-7; D is uncertain. The germline V gene has CDR1 SGHAT and CDR2 FQNNGV. The CDR3 sequence is 16 residues long. V was trimmed by 2 bases and J by 0 bases, leaving 14 bases between them. CDR3 nucleotide sequence: TGTGCCAGCAGCTTATTCCTTATTCGGAGCTCCTACGAGCAGTACTTC. The encoded protein is CASSLFLIRSSYEQYF.

V gene TRBV19 combines with J gene TRBJ2-1; TRBD2 might be the D (6 bases). Trimming took off 3 bases at V and 5 bases at J, with 11 bases between the two ends. Germline lookup yields CDR1 LNHDA and CDR2 SQIVND (reference sequence). The CDR3 contains 14 residues. CDR3 loop: CASSILASDNEQFF. For the CDR3, the DNA is TGTGCCAGTAGTATCTTAGCTAGCGACAATGAGCAGTTCTTC.

The chain is built from TRBV6-5 and TRBJ1-5, with a possible D match to TRBD1 (5 bases). Germline loops: CDR1 MNHEY, CDR2 SVGAGI. The CDR3 length is 15 residues. V lost 5 bases and J 2 bases, leaving 13 bases between the germline ends. DNA of the CDR3: TGTGCCAGCAGTCCGATAGGGGCGGGCAATCAGCCCCAGCATTTT. Translating gives CASSPIGAGNQPQHF.

This chain connects TRBV5-5 to TRBJ2-1, with D perhaps matching TRBD1 (6 bases). V was pared by 4 bases and J by 5 bases, with 16 bases between. The CDR3 length is 15 residues. In germline, CDR1 is SGHKS, CDR2 YYEKEE (reference sequence). CDR3 loop: CASSPGDGLDNEQFF. CDR3 DNA: TGTGCCAGCAGCCCAGGGGATGGGTTGGACAATGAGCAGTTCTTC. Using reference TRBV5-5 and TRBJ2-1 for the parts outside the CDR3, the full variable domain is DAGVTQSPTHLIKTRGQQVTLRCSPISGHKSVSWYQQVLGQGPQFIFQYYEKEERGRGNFPDRFSARQFPNYSSELNVNALLLGDSALYLCASSPGDGLDNEQFFGPGTRLTVL.

The J gene is TRBJ1-4, the V gene TRBV30; D is perhaps TRBD1 (6 bases). The CDR3 spans 14 residues. The V and J ends lost 2 bases and 4 bases respectively, with 11 bases between them. The germline gives CDR1 GTSNPN, CDR2 SVGIG (reference sequence). The CDR3 reads CAWSWTVNNEKLFF. Written as DNA, the CDR3 is TGTGCCTGGAGTTGGACAGTGAATAATGAAAAACTGTTTTTT.

As to this clone: The junction shows a germline mismatch at one end, possibly a read error. J is TRBJ1-1 and V is TRBV7-7; a possible D gene is TRBD1 (6 bases). CDR1 is SSHAT, CDR2 FNYEAQ, per germline (reference sequence). The CDR3 loop spans 15 amino acids. CDR3 sequence (DNA): TGTGCTAGCAGCTTTCGGACAGACTCGAACACTGAAGCTTTCTTT. Translating it yields CASSFRTDSNTEAFF.

To note about this clone: This sample includes further DNA sequences coding for the same CDR3. For the CDR3, the DNA is TGTGCCAGCTCACCACTAGACAGGGGAGACTATGGCTACACCTTC. Its protein is CASSPLDRGDYGYTF. The gene calls are TRBV18 and TRBJ1-2; 8 bases align to TRBD1. The trim removed 1 base at V and 3 bases at J, leaving 4 bases unmatched. The CDR3 extends over 15 amino acids. Germline V gene lookup returns CDR1 KGHSH and CDR2 LQKENI.

The chain employs TRBV7-8 and TRBJ2-3; D possibly corresponds to TRBD2 (5 bases). The ends were cut back, 2 bases at V and 6 bases at J, with 30 bases in the middle. This CDR3 has 20 amino acids. CDR1 SGHVS and CDR2 FQNEAQ come from the germline V gene. The CDR3 region has the DNA TGTGCCAGCAGCTTACGCAACTATCCCGCCAGCGGCTCACGAACGGATACGCAGTATTTT. This gives the protein CASSLRNYPASGSRTDTQYF. Looking up the rest from reference TRBV7-8 and TRBJ2-3 gives the full variable domain: GAGVSQSPRYKVAKRGQDVALRCDPISGHVSLFWYQQALGQGPEFLTYFQNEAQLDKSGLPSDRFFAERPEGSVSTLKIQRTQQEDSAVYLCASSLRNYPASGSRTDTQYFGPGTRLTVL.

As DNA, the CDR3 is TGTGCCAGCAGAGCCGTGGGACAGGGGTCGAACTATGGCTACACCTTC. The encoded protein is CASRAVGQGSNYGYTF. The V gene is TRBV6-4, the J gene TRBJ1-2; 10 nucleotides align to TRBD1. CDR1 and CDR2 (germline): MRHNA, SNTAGT. The CDR3 has 16 amino acids. Trimming removed 6 bases from V and 2 bases from J; junction bases left unmatched: 9.

The chain is built from TRBV3-1 (or the pseudogene TRBV3-2) and TRBJ2-2; 7 nucleotides align to TRBD1. The V gene end was trimmed by 0 bases and the J gene end by 6 bases; junction bases not matched to a gene: 1. Germline assignment: CDR1 LGHDT and CDR2 YNNKEL (reference sequence). The CDR3 is made up of 14 amino acids. The CDR3 here is CASSQDTGAGELFF. The DNA for the CDR3 is TGTGCCAGCAGCCAAGACACAGGGGCCGGGGAGCTGTTTTTT.

This chain uses TRBV7-8 with TRBJ2-1; 8 nucleotides match TRBD2. Trimming took 3 bases from V and 1 from J; bases not matched to a gene: 8. Germline CDR1 SGHVS, CDR2 FQNEAQ. This CDR3 is 17 amino acids long. The CDR3 sequence: CASSFVPAGVSYNEQFF. CDR3 bases: TGTGCCAGCAGCTTTGTTCCAGCGGGAGTTTCCTACAATGAGCAGTTCTTC.

The chain uses TRBV4-3 and TRBJ2-1; TRBD2 aligns across 14 bases. The CDR3 spans 20 residues. Germline trimming cut 1 base from V and 1 base from J; bases unmatched to any gene: 9. Germline assignment: CDR1 LGHNA and CDR2 YSLEER. The CDR3 protein is CASSQAFHGTSGRSYNEQFF. The DNA of the CDR3 is TGCGCCAGCAGCCAAGCTTTCCACGGGACTAGCGGGAGATCCTACAATGAGCAGTTCTTC.

The V gene is TRBV6-5, the J gene TRBJ2-1; 10 nucleotides agree with TRBD1. CDR3 length equals 16 residues. V lost 1 base and J lost 7; bases outside the gene matches: 7. Germline CDR1 and CDR2: MNHEY and SVGAGI. The CDR3 DNA follows: TGTGCCAGCAGTTACTTGGGGACAGGGGTAAGGAATGAGCAGTTCTTC. Encoded protein: CASSYLGTGVRNEQFF.

The chain carries TRBV5-1 and TRBJ2-7, with D unresolved. The CDR3 totals 18 residues. Germline V gene sequence: CDR1 SGHRS, CDR2 YFSETQ. Trimming removed 0 bases at V and 0 bases at J, with 19 bases between. CDR3 sequence: CASSLGLRRQESSYEQYF. In DNA form, the CDR3 reads TGCGCCAGCAGCTTGGGGTTACGGCGGCAAGAAAGCTCCTACGAGCAGTACTTC.

This clone was picked up one time. The chain recombines TRBV6-6 with TRBJ2-7, with a weak D call TRBD1 (6 bases). The CDR3 consists of 13 residues. CDR1 MNHNY and CDR2 SVGAGI come from the germline V gene (reference sequence). The V gene lost 7 bases and the J gene lost 2 bases, with 12 bases spanning the gap. The CDR3 sequence: CASTRDTPYEQYF. CDR3 DNA sequence: TGTGCCAGCACCCGGGACACACCCTACGAGCAGTACTTC.

This rearrangement joins TRBV9 to TRBJ1-4; no firm D call. With 0 bases removed from V and 7 bases from J, the gap between germline ends came to 13 bases. CDR1 is SGDLS and CDR2 is YYNGEE in the germline V gene. The CDR3 sequence is 15 residues long. This CDR3 reads CASSVGGGNSEKLFF. Here the CDR3 DNA reads TGTGCCAGCAGCGTAGGGGGAGGGAATAGTGAAAAACTGTTTTTT.